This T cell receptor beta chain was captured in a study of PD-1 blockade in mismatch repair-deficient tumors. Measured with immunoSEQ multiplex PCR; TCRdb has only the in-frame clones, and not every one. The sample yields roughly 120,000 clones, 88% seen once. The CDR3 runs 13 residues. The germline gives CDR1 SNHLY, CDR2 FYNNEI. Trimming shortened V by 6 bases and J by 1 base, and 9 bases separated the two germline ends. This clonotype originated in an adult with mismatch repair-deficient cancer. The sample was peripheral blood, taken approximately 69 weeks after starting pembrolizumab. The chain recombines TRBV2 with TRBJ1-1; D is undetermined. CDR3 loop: CASRTPGNTEAFF. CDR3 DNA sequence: TGTGCCAGCAGAACTCCAGGGAACACTGAAGCTTTCTTT.